The TCR beta chain under discussion was sequenced for a study of cytomegalovirus exposure and HLA in healthy donors. The PCR used 60 Vbeta and 13 Jbeta primers. Using immunoSEQ multiplex PCR, the repertoire was profiled, and TCRdb retains in-frame clones only, with some absent. This sample has approximately 140,000 clones, with about 80% found just once. Study-level points and caveats: Overall, approximately 150 TCR beta chains were annotated as cytomegalovirus-associated. An analysis was carried out at a later point. It showed that HLA-associated TCR beta chains were more clonally expanded than equally common non-associated chains.

With regard to this clone: As yet, its antigen is unknown.

The CDR3 runs 14 residues. V lost 7 bases and J 1 base, leaving 12 bases between the germline ends. The germline V gene encodes CDR1 SGHKS and CDR2 YYEKEE (reference sequence). This receptor was identified in a man aged 35 to 55 in good health and CMV-seronegative. The V and J genes are TRBV5-5 and TRBJ2-1; D remains unclear. The specimen was PBMCs. CDR3 nucleotides: TGTGCCAGCGCGTCTTCCGAATCCTACAATGAGCAGTTCTTC. Amino acids: CASASSESYNEQFF.